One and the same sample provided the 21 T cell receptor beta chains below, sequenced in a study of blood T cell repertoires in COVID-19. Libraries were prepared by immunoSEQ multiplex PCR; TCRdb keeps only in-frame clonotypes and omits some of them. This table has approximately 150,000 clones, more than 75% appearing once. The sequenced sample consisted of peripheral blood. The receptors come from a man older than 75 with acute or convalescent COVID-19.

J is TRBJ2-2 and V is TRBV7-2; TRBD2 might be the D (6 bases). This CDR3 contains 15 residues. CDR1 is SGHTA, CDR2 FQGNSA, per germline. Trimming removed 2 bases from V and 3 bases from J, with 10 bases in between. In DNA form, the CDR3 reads TGTGCCAGCAGCTTACTGCGGGGATACACCGGGGAGCTGTTTTTT. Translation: CASSLLRGYTGELFF.

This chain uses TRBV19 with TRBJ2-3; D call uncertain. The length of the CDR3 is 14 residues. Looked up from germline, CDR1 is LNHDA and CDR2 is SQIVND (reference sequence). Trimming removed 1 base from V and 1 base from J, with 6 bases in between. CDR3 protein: CASSIGLRTDTQYF. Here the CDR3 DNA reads TGTGCCAGTAGTATAGGTCTACGCACAGATACGCAGTATTTT.

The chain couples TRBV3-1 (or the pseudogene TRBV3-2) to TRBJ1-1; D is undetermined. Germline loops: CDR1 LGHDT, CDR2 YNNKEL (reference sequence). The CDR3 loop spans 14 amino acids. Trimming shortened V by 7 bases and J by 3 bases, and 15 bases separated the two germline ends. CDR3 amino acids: CASTSSWRDTEAFF. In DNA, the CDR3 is TGTGCCAGCACCTCCTCTTGGAGGGACACTGAAGCTTTCTTT.

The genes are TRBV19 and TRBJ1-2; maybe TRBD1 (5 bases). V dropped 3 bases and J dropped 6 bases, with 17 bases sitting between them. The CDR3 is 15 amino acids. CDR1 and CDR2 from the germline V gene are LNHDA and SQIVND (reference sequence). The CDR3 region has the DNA TGTGCCAGTAGTATTTCCCACCCCTCAGGGAATGGCTACACCTTC. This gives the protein CASSISHPSGNGYTF.

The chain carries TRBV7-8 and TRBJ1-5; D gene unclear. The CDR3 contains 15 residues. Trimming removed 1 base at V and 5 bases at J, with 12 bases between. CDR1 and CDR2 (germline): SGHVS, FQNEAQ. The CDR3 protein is CASSLGRGPYQPQHF. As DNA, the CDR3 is TGTGCCAGCAGCTTAGGTCGGGGTCCCTATCAGCCCCAGCATTTT.

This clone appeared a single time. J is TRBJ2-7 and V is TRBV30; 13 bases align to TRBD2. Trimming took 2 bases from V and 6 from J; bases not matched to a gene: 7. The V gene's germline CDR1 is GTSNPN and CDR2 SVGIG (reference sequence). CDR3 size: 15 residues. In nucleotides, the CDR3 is TGTGCCTGGAGTTCCCAGGGACTAGCGGGAAGCGAGCAGTACTTC. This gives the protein CAWSSQGLAGSEQYF.

The chain's CDR3 is CASSSILLTGGGYTF. The CDR3 region has the DNA TGTGCCAGCAGCTCTATCCTCTTGACAGGGGGCGGCTACACCTTC. The chain joins TRBV7-2 to TRBJ1-2, with TRBD1 matching over 10 bases. There are 15 residues in the CDR3. CDR1 is SGHTA, CDR2 FQGNSA, per germline. After removal of 4 bases from V and 8 bases from J, the junction contained 10 bases not matched to a gene.

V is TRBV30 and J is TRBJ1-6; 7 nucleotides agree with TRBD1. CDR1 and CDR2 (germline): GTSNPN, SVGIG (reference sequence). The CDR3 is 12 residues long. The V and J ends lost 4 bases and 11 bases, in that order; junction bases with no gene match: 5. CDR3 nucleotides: TGTGCCTGGACTACAGGGGTAGCACCCCTCCACTTT. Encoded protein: CAWTTGVAPLHF.

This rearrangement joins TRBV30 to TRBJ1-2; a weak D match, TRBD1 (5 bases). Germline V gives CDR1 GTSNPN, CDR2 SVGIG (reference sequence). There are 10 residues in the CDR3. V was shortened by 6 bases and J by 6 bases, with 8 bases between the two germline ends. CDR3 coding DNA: TGTGCCTGCCCAGGGAATGGCTACACCTTC. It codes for CACPGNGYTF.

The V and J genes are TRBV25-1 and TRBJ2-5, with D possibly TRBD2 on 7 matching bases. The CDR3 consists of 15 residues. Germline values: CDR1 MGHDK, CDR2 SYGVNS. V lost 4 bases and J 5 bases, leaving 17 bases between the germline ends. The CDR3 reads CASSVRGALAETQYF. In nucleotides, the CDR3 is TGTGCCAGCAGTGTCCGGGGGGCCTTAGCGGAGACCCAGTACTTC.

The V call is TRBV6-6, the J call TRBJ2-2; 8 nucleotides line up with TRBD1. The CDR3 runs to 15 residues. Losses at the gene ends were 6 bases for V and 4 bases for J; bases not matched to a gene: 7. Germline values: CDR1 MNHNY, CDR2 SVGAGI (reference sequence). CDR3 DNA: TGTGCCAGCAGCCAAACAGGGGGTGGCACCGGGGAGCTGTTTTTT. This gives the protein CASSQTGGGTGELFF.

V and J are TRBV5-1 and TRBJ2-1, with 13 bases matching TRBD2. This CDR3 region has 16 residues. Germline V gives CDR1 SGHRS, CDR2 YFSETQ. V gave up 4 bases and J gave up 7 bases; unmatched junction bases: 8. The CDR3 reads CASSTPTSGRANEQFF. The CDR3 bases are TGCGCCAGCAGCACCCCAACTAGCGGGAGGGCGAATGAGCAGTTCTTC.

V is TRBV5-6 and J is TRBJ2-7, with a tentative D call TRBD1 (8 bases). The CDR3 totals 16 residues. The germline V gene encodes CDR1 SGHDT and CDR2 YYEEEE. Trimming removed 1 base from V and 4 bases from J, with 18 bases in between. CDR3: CASSLFGNRGGYEQYF. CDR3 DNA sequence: TGTGCCAGCAGCTTGTTTGGTAACAGGGGGGGTTACGAGCAGTACTTC.

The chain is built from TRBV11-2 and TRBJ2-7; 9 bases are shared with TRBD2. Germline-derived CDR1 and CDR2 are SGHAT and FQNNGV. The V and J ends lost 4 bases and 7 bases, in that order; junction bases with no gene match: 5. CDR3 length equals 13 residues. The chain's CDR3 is CASSSGLAEEQYF. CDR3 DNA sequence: TGTGCCAGCAGCTCGGGACTAGCAGAGGAGCAGTACTTC.

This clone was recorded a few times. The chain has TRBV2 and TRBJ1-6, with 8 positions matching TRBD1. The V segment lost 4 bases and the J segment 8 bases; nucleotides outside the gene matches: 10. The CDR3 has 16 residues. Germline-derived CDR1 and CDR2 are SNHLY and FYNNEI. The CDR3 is CASSVIRGPPDSPLHF. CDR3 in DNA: TGTGCCAGCAGTGTAATCAGGGGGCCTCCCGATTCACCCCTCCACTTT.

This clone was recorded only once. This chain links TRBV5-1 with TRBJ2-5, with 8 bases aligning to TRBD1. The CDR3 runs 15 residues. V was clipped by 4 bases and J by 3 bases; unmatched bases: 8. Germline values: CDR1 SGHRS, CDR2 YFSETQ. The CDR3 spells CASSTRTGMEETQYF. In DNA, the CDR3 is TGCGCCAGCAGCACCCGGACAGGGATGGAAGAGACCCAGTACTTC.

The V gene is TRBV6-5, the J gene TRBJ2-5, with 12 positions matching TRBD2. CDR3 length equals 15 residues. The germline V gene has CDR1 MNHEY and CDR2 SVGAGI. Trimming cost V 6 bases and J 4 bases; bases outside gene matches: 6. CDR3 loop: CASRSAGLAGETQYF. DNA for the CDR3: TGTGCCAGCAGATCAGCGGGACTAGCGGGAGAGACCCAGTACTTC.

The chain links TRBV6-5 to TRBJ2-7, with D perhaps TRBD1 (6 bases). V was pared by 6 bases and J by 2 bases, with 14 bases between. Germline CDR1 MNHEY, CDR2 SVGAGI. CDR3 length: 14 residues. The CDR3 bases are TGTGCCAGCAGAACAGACAGGAATGCCTACGAGCAGTACTTC. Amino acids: CASRTDRNAYEQYF.

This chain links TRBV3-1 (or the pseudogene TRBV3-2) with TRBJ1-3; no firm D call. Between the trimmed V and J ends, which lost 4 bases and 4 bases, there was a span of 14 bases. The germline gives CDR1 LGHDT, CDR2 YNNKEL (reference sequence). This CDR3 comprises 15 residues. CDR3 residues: CASSPTQLSGNTIYF. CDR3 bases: TGTGCCAGCAGCCCGACTCAGCTGTCGGGAAACACCATATATTTT.

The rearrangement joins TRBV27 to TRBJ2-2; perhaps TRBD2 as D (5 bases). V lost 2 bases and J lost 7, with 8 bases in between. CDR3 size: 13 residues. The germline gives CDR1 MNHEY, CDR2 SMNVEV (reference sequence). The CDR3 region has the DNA TGTGCCAGCAGTTTAACTAGGGACGGGGAGCTGTTTTTT. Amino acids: CASSLTRDGELFF.

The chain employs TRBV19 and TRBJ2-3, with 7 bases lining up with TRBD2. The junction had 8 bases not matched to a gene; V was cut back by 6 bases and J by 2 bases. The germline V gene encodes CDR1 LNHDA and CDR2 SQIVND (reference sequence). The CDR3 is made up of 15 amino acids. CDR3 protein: CASRKTAGYTDTQYF. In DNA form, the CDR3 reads TGTGCCAGTAGGAAAACAGCGGGATACACAGATACGCAGTATTTT.